Given below is one T cell receptor (beta chain) in context. The source of the sample is a study of T cell responses to AZD1222 COVID-19 vaccine. Study-level information: Second-dose intervals of approximately 4 or approximately 12 weeks were pooled.

Produced via immunoSEQ multiplex PCR; TCRdb's table is partial and in-frame only. The sample yields approximately 150,000 clones, roughly nine tenths seen once. V lost 5 bases and J lost 3, with 6 bases in between. This CDR3 is built from 12 residues. CDR1 and CDR2 from the germline V gene are SGHTA and FQGNSA. This receptor was identified in an adult in good health. This rearrangement joins TRBV7-2 to TRBJ2-3, with no clear D. The source was peripheral blood, collected on day 0 of AZD1222 vaccination. In DNA, the CDR3 is TGTGCCAGCAGCCCGTATACAGATACGCAGTATTTT. It specifies CASSPYTDTQYF.